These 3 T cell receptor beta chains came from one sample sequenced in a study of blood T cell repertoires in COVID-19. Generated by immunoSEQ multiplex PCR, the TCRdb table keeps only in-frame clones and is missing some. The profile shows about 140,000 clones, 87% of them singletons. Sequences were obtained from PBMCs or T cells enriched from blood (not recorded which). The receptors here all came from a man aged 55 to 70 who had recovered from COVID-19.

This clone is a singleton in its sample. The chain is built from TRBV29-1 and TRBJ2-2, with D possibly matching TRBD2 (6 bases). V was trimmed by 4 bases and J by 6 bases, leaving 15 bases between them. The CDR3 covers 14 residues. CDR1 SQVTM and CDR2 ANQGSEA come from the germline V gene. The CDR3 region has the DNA TGCAGCGTTGCCCCGGGAGTCGGGGCCGGGGAGCTGTTTTTT. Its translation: CSVAPGVGAGELFF.

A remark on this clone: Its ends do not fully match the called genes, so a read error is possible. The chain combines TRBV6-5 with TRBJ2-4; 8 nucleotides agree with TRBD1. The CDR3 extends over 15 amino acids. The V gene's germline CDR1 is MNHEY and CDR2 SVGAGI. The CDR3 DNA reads TGTGCCAGCAGTTATGACAGGGGTCCCAAGAACATTCAGTACTTC. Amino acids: CASSYDRGPKNIQYF.

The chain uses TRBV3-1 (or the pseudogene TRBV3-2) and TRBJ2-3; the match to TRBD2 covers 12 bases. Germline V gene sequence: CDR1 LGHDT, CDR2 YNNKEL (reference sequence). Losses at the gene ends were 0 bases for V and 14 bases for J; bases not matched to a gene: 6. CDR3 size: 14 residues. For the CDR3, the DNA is TGTGCCAGCAGCCAAGACCCACTAGCGGGGGGTTTGTATTTT. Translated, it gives CASSQDPLAGGLYF.